The text below deals with one TCR beta chain. Its antigen remains unidentified. TCRdb passed the RT-PCR reads through MiXCR, listing each CDR3 protein once. The repertoire includes some 850,000 distinct CDR3 sequences, around 18% of them detected once, and 9.5% to 13% sits in the top ten. The data belong to a study of response to subunit inactivated influenza vaccine. Study-wide points: The study's authors posited that every seasonal influenza vaccination enlists few new T cells.

The V gene end was trimmed by 4 bases and the J gene end by 5 bases; junction bases not matched to a gene: 7. There are 17 residues in the CDR3. Germline assignment: CDR1 DFQATT and CDR2 SNEGSKA (reference sequence). The chain combines TRBV20-1 with TRBJ2-2; TRBD2 matches at 16 bases. Sequenced material: PBMCs from blood, taken more than 4 days after vaccination. This TCR derives from a man in his fifties or sixties who received an inactivated influenza vaccine. The CDR3 nucleotides are TGCAGTGCTATCGGGACTAGCGGGAGGGCCGGTACCGGGGAGCTGTTTTTT. Translated: CSAIGTSGRAGTGELFF.